This T cell receptor beta chain came from a study of CD8+ T cells in alopecia areata. As the sequencing template, cDNA was produced by extracting RNA and reverse transcribing it. Using immunoSEQ multiplex PCR, the repertoire was profiled, and TCRdb retains in-frame clones only, with some absent. The profile shows 150,000 to 200,000 clones, approximately 67% of them singletons. The trim removed 8 bases at V and 3 bases at J, leaving 11 bases unmatched. The germline V gene has CDR1 SNHLY and CDR2 FYNNEI. CDR3 length: 15 amino acids. Sample treatment: oral pan-JAK inhibitor, 5-10 mg twice daily. Sampling of alopecia areata patients yielded lesional scalp punch biopsies as well as peripheral blood.

The sequence was collected from a human donor with alopecia areata. The chain joins TRBV2 to TRBJ1-2; 8 nucleotides line up with TRBD1. The material sequenced was CD4+ T cells sorted from blood, taken between weeks 47 and 50, from a patient treated with tofacitinib. The CDR3 here is CASAGQAVQDYGYTF. CDR3 DNA: TGTGCCAGCGCGGGACAGGCCGTCCAGGACTATGGCTACACCTTC.